This TCR beta chain was sequenced in a study of cytotoxic CD8 clonotypes in ibrutinib-treated CLL. Study in general: Response samples were obtained once patients had received a median 12 months of treatment, range 6 to 36.

Trimming removed 6 bases at V and 2 bases at J, with 8 bases between. Germline CDR1 is DFQATT and CDR2 is SNEGSKA (reference sequence). This CDR3 comprises 11 residues. Study-wide results and limits: Increased clonality at ibrutinib response gave way to a return toward baseline at progression. Sustained-remission patients were sampled at one set of times and progressing patients at different ones.

Clones were sequenced by immunoSEQ multiplex PCR, and TCRdb holds only the in-frame ones, with some missing. The sample lists about 250,000 clones; roughly 70% were seen once. Worth noting for this clone: Its antigen remains unidentified.

The sequencing used PBMCs, collected after 24 months of ibrutinib treatment. The TCR was taken from a human donor with chronic lymphocytic leukemia. This chain links TRBV20-1 with TRBJ2-7; D uncertain. CDR3 amino acids: CSAFQTYEQYF. CDR3 bases: TGCAGTGCGTTCCAAACCTACGAGCAGTACTTC.